This T cell receptor beta chain was identified in a study of sequential checkpoint blockade in melanoma. The assay was immunoSEQ multiplex PCR, and TCRdb's table has in-frame clones only and misses some. The profile shows under 40,000 clones, approximately 90% of them singletons. As to treatment: randomized to nivolumab then ipilimumab (arm A) or the reverse (arm B). Sequenced here: CD8+ T cells sorted from blood (inferred from file names), sampled from a patient given nivolumab and ipilimumab in sequence. This TCR derives from a human donor with melanoma.

CDR3 protein: CATSPRASGIGLGELFF. The CDR3 DNA reads TGTGCCACCAGCCCCCGAGCTAGCGGGATAGGGCTCGGGGAGCTGTTTTTT. The chain links TRBV15 to TRBJ2-2; 9 bases are shared with TRBD2. This CDR3 is built from 17 residues. Germline V gene sequence: CDR1 LNHNV, CDR2 YYDKDF (reference sequence). With 5 bases clipped from V and 7 bases from J, the junction kept 14 bases outside the gene matches.